The clone carrying this T cell receptor beta chain was counted only a few times. Antigen: not known. Germline CDR1 is MGHDK and CDR2 is SYGVNS. The CDR3 is 15 residues long. J was trimmed by 7 bases and V by 1 base; bases with no gene match: 2. The PCR employed 60 Vbeta primers together with 13 Jbeta primers. Libraries were prepared by immunoSEQ multiplex PCR; TCRdb keeps only in-frame clonotypes and omits some of them. This repertoire shows 250,000 or so clones, around 81% found once; its top ten account for 7% to 9%. All donors participated as healthy donors of bone marrow. These data originate in a study of cytomegalovirus exposure and HLA in healthy donors. General study results and limits: The later analysis indicated that the majority of CMV-associated TCR beta chains appeared HLA-restricted. Later genetic work tied a missense DCLRE1C variant to beta-chain V and J trimming. Many donors carried some public TCRs, although rarity characterized most TCR sequences.

The sample taken for sequencing was PBMCs. This clonotype was obtained from an older woman in good health and CMV-seropositive. The gene calls are TRBV25-1 and TRBJ2-1; 12 positions agree with TRBD2. CDR3 amino acids: CASSESGLAGNEQFF. The CDR3 nucleotides read TGTGCCAGCAGTGAATCCGGACTAGCGGGGAATGAGCAGTTCTTC.